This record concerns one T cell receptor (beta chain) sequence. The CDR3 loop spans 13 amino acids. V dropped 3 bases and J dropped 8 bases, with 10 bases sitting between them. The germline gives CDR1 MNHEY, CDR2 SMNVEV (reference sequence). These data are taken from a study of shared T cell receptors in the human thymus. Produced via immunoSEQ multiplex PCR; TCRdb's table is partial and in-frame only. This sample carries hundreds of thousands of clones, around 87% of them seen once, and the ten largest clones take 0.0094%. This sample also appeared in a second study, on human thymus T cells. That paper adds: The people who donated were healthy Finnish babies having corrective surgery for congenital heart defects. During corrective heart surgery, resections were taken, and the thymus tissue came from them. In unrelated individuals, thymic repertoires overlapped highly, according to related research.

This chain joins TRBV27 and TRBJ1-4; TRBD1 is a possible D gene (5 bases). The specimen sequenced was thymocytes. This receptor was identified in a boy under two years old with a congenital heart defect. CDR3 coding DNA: TGTGCCAGCAGTTTCGGGGGAAGAGAAAAACTGTTTTTT. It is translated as CASSFGGREKLFF.